This note documents a single TCR beta chain sequence. The target antigen is unknown. The sample is drawn from a study of shared clonotypes between healthy human individuals. This CDR3 has 15 residues. V was shortened by 4 bases and J by 5 bases, with 19 bases between the two germline ends. Per germline, CDR1 SGHRS and CDR2 YFSETQ. Overall study findings and caveats: Apart from blood, nothing was sampled; tissue repertoires likely differ. Naive subsets, compared against memory subsets, generally had larger estimated richness values.

Genomic DNA of each subset was evenly split across several immunoSEQ plates. Original analysis: Filtering of immunoSEQ junctional sequences could not match full-length read filtering. The method was immunoSEQ multiplex PCR; TCRdb's version includes in-frame clones alone and lacks a portion of them. For V, J and clone size, that table is used; D and trimming come from the DNA. Here the sample spans about 1.1 million clones, more than 75% being singletons. The receptor was isolated from a man in his late teens or twenties in good health. Some clones in this sample may be carry-over from other donors' samples. Material for sequencing was memory CD4+ T cells from PBMCs. Subset reported: CD45RA-negative fraction. The V call is TRBV5-1, the J call TRBJ2-7; maybe TRBD1 (6 bases). CDR3 nucleotides: TGCGCCAGCAGCCAGAACCCGACAGGCCGCAACGAGCAGTACTTC. It codes for CASSQNPTGRNEQYF.